This TCR beta chain came from a study of cytomegalovirus exposure and HLA in healthy donors. Study-wide context: Inside one of the first data releases sat 85 million or so unique TCRs taken from HLA-typed donors.

CDR1 is LNHNV and CDR2 is YYDKDF in the germline V gene (reference sequence). V lost 0 bases and J lost 11, with 14 bases in between. The CDR3 runs to 14 residues. Notes on the study in general: Later analysis showed most CMV-associated TCR beta chains appearing HLA-restricted. Presence/absence analyses assumed roughly uniform sequencing depth across donors, which may not hold. A few chains linked to CMV were shown in vitro to be specific for CMV antigens.

In the PCR, 60 Vbeta and 13 Jbeta primers were used. Generated by immunoSEQ multiplex PCR, the TCRdb table keeps only in-frame clones and is missing some. Of roughly 110,000 clones in the sample, 65% to 90% are singletons; the top ten hold 1.6%. As to this clone: Its antigen is not known.

The clonotype comes from a man aged 50-59 years in good health and CMV-seronegative. The V gene is TRBV15, the J gene TRBJ1-5; D is ambiguous. Specimen: PBMCs. CDR3 nucleotides: TGTGCCACCAGCAGAGATCACGGTATAATGGCCCAGCATTTT. Translated, it gives CATSRDHGIMAQHF.